This TCR beta chain was captured in a study of blood T cell repertoires in COVID-19. For the study at large: Samples taken during acute and convalescent COVID-19 were collected in the United States, Italy and Spain. PBMCs, B-cell-depleted T cells, or T cells provided the cDNA or gDNA that made up the material.

The germline gives CDR1 MNHEY, CDR2 SMNVEV (reference sequence). The CDR3 has 14 residues. V dropped 1 base and J dropped 0 bases, with 6 bases sitting between them. In the authors' methods: How many nucleated cells were present was estimated from reference gene primer amplification. TCRdb keeps only in-frame clones here, not all; method: immunoSEQ multiplex PCR. V, J and clone size are those of that table, while D and trimming were read from the DNA. The repertoire has around 230,000 clones, 75% to 85% of them found once; the top ten carry around 12%. This sequence was found in an older woman with active or convalescent COVID-19. This chain links TRBV27 with TRBJ1-2; a weak D match, TRBD1 (5 bases). The sample consisted of peripheral blood. Here the CDR3 DNA reads TGTGCCAGCAGTTTATGGGGGGCTAACTATGGCTACACCTTC. Its protein is CASSLWGANYGYTF.